A single sample gave rise to the 4 T cell receptor beta chains below, sequenced in a study of T cell repertoires in cytomegalovirus infection. Antigens for these TCRs are unknown. Using its own MiXCR run on the reads, TCRdb lists one record per CDR3 protein. The sample records 200,000 to 250,000 distinct CDR3 sequences, 35% to 45% being singletons. The source material was CD8+ T cells from cultured PBMCs, sampled from culture after CMV antigen stimulation. Receptors originate from a human donor in good health (CMV status not recorded). Some clones in this sample may be carry-over from other donors' samples.

V and J are TRBV6-1 and TRBJ1-2, with a possible D match to TRBD1 (6 bases). The ends were cut back, 5 bases at V and 4 bases at J, with 14 bases in the middle. Germline V CDR1 and CDR2: MNHNS, SASEGT. The CDR3 runs to 14 residues. The CDR3 spells CASSPGEDRYGYTF. The CDR3 bases are TGTGCCAGCAGTCCAGGGGAAGATCGCTATGGCTACACCTTC.

The CDR3 spells CASSFFETGNEKLFF. In DNA, the CDR3 is TGTGCCAGCAGCTTTTTCGAGACAGGGAATGAAAAACTGTTTTTT. The rearrangement uses TRBV7-9 and TRBJ1-4; the match to TRBD1 covers 7 bases. With 3 bases clipped from V and 5 bases from J, the junction kept 6 bases outside the gene matches. Germline V gene data show CDR1 as SEHNR and CDR2 as FQNEAQ (reference sequence). The CDR3 sequence is 15 residues long.

This clonotype is a singleton in its sample. The chain links TRBV4-1 to TRBJ1-1; weak D call: TRBD1 (5 bases). CDR3 length: 16 residues. Trimming took off 0 bases at V and 4 bases at J, with 15 bases between the two ends. Germline V gene data show CDR1 as MGHRA and CDR2 as YSYEKL. The CDR3: CASSQDTEGMGTEAFF. The DNA of the CDR3 is TGCGCCAGCAGCCAAGATACGGAGGGGATGGGCACTGAAGCTTTCTTT.

This clonotype was counted once. The gene calls are TRBV27 and TRBJ2-1; D assignment may be TRBD1 or TRBD2 (6 bases each). V shed 5 bases and J shed 5 bases, with 13 bases lying between them. CDR3 size: 14 residues. Per the germline V gene, CDR1 is MNHEY and CDR2 is SMNVEV (reference sequence). This CDR3 reads CASSTPGANNEQFF. The CDR3 DNA reads TGTGCCAGCAGTACCCCGGGGGCTAACAATGAGCAGTTCTTC.